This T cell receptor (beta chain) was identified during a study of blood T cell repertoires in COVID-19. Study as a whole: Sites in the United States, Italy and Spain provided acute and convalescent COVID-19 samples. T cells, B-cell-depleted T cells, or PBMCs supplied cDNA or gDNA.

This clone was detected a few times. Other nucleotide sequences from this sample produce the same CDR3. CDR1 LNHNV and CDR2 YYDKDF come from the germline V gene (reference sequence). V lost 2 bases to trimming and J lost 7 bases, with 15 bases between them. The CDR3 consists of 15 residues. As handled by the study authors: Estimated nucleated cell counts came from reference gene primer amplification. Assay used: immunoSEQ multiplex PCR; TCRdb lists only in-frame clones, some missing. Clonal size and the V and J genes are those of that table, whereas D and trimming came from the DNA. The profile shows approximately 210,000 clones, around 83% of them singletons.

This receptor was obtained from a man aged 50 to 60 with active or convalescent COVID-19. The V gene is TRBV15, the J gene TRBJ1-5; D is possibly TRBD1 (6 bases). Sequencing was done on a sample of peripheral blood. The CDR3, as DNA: TGTGCCACCAGCAGAAGGGGGGGCGGGGGGCAGCCCCAGCATTTT. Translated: CATSRRGGGGQPQHF.